Shown below are 13 T cell receptor beta chains from a single sample sequenced in a study of shared clonotypes between healthy human individuals. Some clones are missing from TCRdb's copy, which holds only in-frame ones; the method was immunoSEQ multiplex PCR. The data show about 1.5 million clones, roughly 97% seen once. The sequencing input was naive CD4+ T cells sorted from blood. Noted subset: CD45RA+ positively selected. The source of these receptors is a man between 25 and 39 years old in good health.

This clone has a single count. This sequence joins TRBV27 and TRBJ1-5; unclear D gene. The germline V and J ends were trimmed by 0 bases and 0 bases, with 9 bases remaining between them. CDR3 length: 16 amino acids. CDR1 and CDR2 from the germline V gene are MNHEY and SMNVEV (reference sequence). The CDR3 coding sequence is TGTGCCAGCAGTTTATCCGGGGATTATAGCAATCAGCCCCAGCATTTT. Encoded protein: CASSLSGDYSNQPQHF.

This sequence joins TRBV30 and TRBJ2-7; 8 bases align to TRBD2. The CDR3 loop spans 12 amino acids. Trimming removed 4 bases from V and 5 bases from J; junction bases left unmatched: 4. Germline CDR1 and CDR2: GTSNPN and SVGIG (reference sequence). In DNA form, the CDR3 reads TGTGCCTGGAATCGACTAGCGCACGAGCAGTACTTC. This codes for CAWNRLAHEQYF.

The chain uses TRBV5-1 and TRBJ2-7; TRBD2 matches at 9 bases. V trimming: 6 bases; J trimming: 2 bases; junction bases outside the gene matches: 6. CDR3 length: 14 amino acids. Germline V gene sequence: CDR1 SGHRS, CDR2 YFSETQ. CDR3 bases: TGCGCCAGCAATAGTGGGACTAGCACCTACGAGCAGTACTTC. Its protein is CASNSGTSTYEQYF. Filled out from reference TRBV5-1 and TRBJ2-7, the complete variable domain reads KAGVTQTPRYLIKTRGQQVTLSCSPISGHRSVSWYQQTPGQGLQFLFEYFSETQRNKGNFPGRFSGRQFSNSRSEMNVSTLELGDSALYLCASNSGTSTYEQYFGPGTRLTVT.

The gene calls are TRBV6-1 and TRBJ2-7; 8 bases align to TRBD2. V lost 4 bases, J lost 9 bases, and 11 bases stayed unmatched. Per the germline V gene, CDR1 is MNHNS and CDR2 is SASEGT. There are 14 residues in the CDR3. The CDR3: CASSGLAGSSRQYF. The DNA for the CDR3 is TGTGCCAGCAGTGGGCTAGCGGGTTCCTCGCGGCAGTACTTC.

V is TRBV5-1 and J is TRBJ2-7; possible D gene TRBD1, 5 bases. CDR3 length: 12 residues. V dropped 1 base and J dropped 6 bases, with 8 bases sitting between them. CDR1 and CDR2 from the germline V gene are SGHRS and YFSETQ. DNA of the CDR3: TGCGCCAGCAGCTTGTCAGGGCCCGAGCAGTACTTC. Translated, it gives CASSLSGPEQYF.

The chain couples TRBV7-2 to TRBJ2-5; tentative D call: TRBD2 (6 bases). With 3 bases removed from V and 7 bases from J, the gap between germline ends came to 24 bases. Germline V CDR1 and CDR2: SGHTA, FQGNSA. CDR3 length: 17 amino acids. Here the CDR3 DNA reads TGTGCCAGCAGCTTGTCTCGCGCTGTTCGACTAGAGGGGACCCAGTACTTC. Translating it yields CASSLSRAVRLEGTQYF.

V usage is TRBV28 and J usage is TRBJ1-5; 9 nucleotides line up with TRBD1. J gave up 6 bases and V 3 bases, and 6 bases lay outside the gene matches. CDR1 is MDHEN, CDR2 SYDVKM, per germline. The CDR3 totals 15 residues. In DNA form, the CDR3 reads TGTGCCAGCAGTTTTCAGGACAGGGGTTTTCAGCCCCAGCATTTT. Its translation is CASSFQDRGFQPQHF.

The chain carries TRBV5-1 and TRBJ2-3; D not resolved. Germline-derived CDR1 and CDR2 are SGHRS and YFSETQ. CDR3 length equals 15 residues. With 0 bases removed from V and 7 bases from J, the gap between germline ends came to 15 bases. The CDR3 here is CASSLDTSTPNTQYF. The CDR3 nucleotides are TGCGCCAGCAGCTTGGATACCTCCACCCCGAATACGCAGTATTTT. Full variable domain (missing parts from reference TRBV5-1 and TRBJ2-3): KAGVTQTPRYLIKTRGQQVTLSCSPISGHRSVSWYQQTPGQGLQFLFEYFSETQRNKGNFPGRFSGRQFSNSRSEMNVSTLELGDSALYLCASSLDTSTPNTQYFGPGTRLTVL.

The V call is TRBV5-1, the J call TRBJ1-5; 9 bases line up with TRBD1. Germline CDR1 is SGHRS and CDR2 is YFSETQ. The CDR3 has 15 amino acids. The trim removed 4 bases at V and 3 bases at J, leaving 5 bases unmatched. CDR3 sequence (DNA): TGCGCCAGCAGCGCCGGGACAGGGATCAATCAGCCCCAGCATTTT. Protein sequence: CASSAGTGINQPQHF.

The chain carries TRBV20-1 and TRBJ2-1, with TRBD1 matching over 9 bases. From germline, CDR1 is DFQATT and CDR2 SNEGSKA (reference sequence). This CDR3 is built from 11 residues. CDR3 nucleotide sequence: TGCACCGGGACAGGGTCTAATGAGCAGTTCTTC. Translation gives CTGTGSNEQFF.

This chain connects TRBV9 to TRBJ2-1; D might be TRBD1 or TRBD2, each matching 5 bases. Per the germline V gene, CDR1 is SGDLS and CDR2 is YYNGEE. V lost 0 bases, J lost 4 bases, and 11 bases lay in between. The CDR3 totals 15 residues. Here the CDR3 DNA reads TGTGCCAGCAGCGTAGTAGGGGACGAATACAATGAGCAGTTCTTC. Its protein product is CASSVVGDEYNEQFF.

This clone has only one observation. The sample carries other DNA sequences with the same CDR3. The chain links TRBV5-1 to TRBJ2-2; no reliable D call. V lost 0 bases and J lost 3, with 6 bases in between. Germline CDR1 SGHRS, CDR2 YFSETQ. This CDR3 comprises 14 residues. The CDR3 bases are TGCGCCAGCAGCTTGGGTCCCGACACCGGGGAGCTGTTTTTT. Its protein product is CASSLGPDTGELFF.

The chain carries TRBV27 and TRBJ2-2, with D perhaps being TRBD1 or TRBD2 (5 bases each). Germline V gene sequence: CDR1 MNHEY, CDR2 SMNVEV (reference sequence). V lost 5 bases, J lost 9 bases, and 25 bases lay in between. The CDR3 spans 17 residues. The CDR3: CASSLLSRGAGRRELFF. The CDR3 DNA follows: TGTGCCAGCAGTCTCCTTTCCCGAGGGGCAGGGCGGCGGGAGCTGTTTTTT.